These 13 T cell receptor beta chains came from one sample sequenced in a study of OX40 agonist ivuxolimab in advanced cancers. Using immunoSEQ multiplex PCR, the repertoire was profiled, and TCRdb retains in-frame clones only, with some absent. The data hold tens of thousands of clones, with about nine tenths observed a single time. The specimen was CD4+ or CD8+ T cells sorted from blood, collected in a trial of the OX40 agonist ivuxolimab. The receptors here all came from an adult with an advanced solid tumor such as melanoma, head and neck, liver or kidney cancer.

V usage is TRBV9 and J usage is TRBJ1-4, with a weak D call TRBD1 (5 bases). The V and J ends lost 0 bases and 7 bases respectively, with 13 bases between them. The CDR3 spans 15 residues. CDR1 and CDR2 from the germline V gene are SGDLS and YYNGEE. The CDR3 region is CASSVGGEAGEKLFF. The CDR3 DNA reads TGTGCCAGCAGCGTAGGAGGGGAGGCCGGTGAAAAACTGTTTTTT.

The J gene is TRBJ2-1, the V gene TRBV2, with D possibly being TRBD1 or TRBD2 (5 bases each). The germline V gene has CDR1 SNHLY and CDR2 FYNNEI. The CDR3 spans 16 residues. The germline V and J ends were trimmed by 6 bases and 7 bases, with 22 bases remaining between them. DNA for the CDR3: TGTGCCAGCAGCCCCGACCGGGACCGCTGGGGGAATGAGCAGTTCTTC. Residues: CASSPDRDRWGNEQFF.

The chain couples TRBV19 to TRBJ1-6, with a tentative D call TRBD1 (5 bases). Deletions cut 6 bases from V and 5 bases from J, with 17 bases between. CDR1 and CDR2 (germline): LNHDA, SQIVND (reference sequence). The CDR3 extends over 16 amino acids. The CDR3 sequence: CASSPLPGRDNSPLHF. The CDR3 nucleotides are TGTGCCAGTAGCCCCCTCCCGGGCAGGGATAATTCACCCCTCCACTTT.

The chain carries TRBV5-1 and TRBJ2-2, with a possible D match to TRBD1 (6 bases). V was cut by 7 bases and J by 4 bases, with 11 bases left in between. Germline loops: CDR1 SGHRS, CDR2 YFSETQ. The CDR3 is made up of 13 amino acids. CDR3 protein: CASGTGFTGELFF. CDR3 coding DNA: TGCGCCAGCGGCACAGGGTTCACCGGGGAGCTGTTTTTT.

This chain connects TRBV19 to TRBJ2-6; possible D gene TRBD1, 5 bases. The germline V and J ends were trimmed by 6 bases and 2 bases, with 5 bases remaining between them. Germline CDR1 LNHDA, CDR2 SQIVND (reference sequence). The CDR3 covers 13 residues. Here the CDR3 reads CASSRAGANVLTF. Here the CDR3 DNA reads TGTGCCAGTAGCAGGGCTGGGGCCAACGTCCTGACTTTC.

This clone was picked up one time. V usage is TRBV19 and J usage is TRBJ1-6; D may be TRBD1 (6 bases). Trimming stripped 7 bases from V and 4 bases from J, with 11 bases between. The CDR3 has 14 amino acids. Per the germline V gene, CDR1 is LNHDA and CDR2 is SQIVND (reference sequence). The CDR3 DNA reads TGTGCCAGTAAGGGGGGCCTTTATAATTCACCCCTCCACTTT. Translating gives CASKGGLYNSPLHF.

This chain's CDR3 is CASSEARGQNVGSTEAFF. Written as DNA, the CDR3 is TGTGCCAGCAGTGAAGCGAGGGGGCAAAATGTCGGGTCCACTGAAGCTTTCTTT. This chain connects TRBV2 to TRBJ1-1; 7 nucleotides align to TRBD1. The CDR3 totals 18 residues. Germline V gene lookup returns CDR1 SNHLY and CDR2 FYNNEI. The junction had 14 bases not matched to a gene; V was cut back by 0 bases and J by 4 bases.

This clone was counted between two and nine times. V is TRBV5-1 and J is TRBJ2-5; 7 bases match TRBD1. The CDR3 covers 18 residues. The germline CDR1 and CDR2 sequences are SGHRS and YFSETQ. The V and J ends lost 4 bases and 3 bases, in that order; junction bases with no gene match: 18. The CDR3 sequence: CASSRQGLGAQGEETQYF. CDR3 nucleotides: TGCGCCAGCAGCCGACAGGGTCTGGGAGCCCAGGGTGAAGAGACCCAGTACTTC.

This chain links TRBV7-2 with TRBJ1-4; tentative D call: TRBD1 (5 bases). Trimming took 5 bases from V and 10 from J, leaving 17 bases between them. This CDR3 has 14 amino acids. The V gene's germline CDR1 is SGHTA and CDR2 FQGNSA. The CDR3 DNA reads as TGTGCCAGCAGCCCCCCGGGGGGGAGAGGAAAACTGTTTTTT. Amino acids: CASSPPGGRGKLFF. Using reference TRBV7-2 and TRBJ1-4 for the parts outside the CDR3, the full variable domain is GAGVSQSPSNKVTEKGKDVELRCDPISGHTALYWYRQSLGQGLEFLIYFQGNSAPDKSGLPSDRFSAERTGGSVSTLTIQRTQQEDSAVYLCASSPPGGRGKLFFGSGTQLSVL.

CDR3 in amino acids: CASSPQGGGGYEQYF. DNA for the CDR3: TGTGCCAGCAGCCCTCAGGGGGGAGGTGGCTACGAGCAGTACTTC. This chain connects TRBV11-2 to TRBJ2-7; D is perhaps TRBD1 (7 bases). The CDR3 extends over 15 amino acids. V was clipped by 5 bases and J by 3 bases, with 17 bases between them. Germline values: CDR1 SGHAT, CDR2 FQNNGV.

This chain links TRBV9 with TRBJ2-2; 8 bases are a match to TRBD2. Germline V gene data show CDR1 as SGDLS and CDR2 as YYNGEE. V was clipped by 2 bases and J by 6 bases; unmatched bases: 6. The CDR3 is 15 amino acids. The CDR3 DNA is TGTGCCAGCAGCGTTGGACTAGCCTTGGCCGGGGAGCTGTTTTTT. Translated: CASSVGLALAGELFF.

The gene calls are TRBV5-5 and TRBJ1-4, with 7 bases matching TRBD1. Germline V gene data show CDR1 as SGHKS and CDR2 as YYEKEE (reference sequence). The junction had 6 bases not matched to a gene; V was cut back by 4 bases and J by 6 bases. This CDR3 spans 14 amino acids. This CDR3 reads CASSVQGNDEKLFF. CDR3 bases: TGTGCCAGCAGCGTACAGGGGAACGATGAAAAACTGTTTTTT.

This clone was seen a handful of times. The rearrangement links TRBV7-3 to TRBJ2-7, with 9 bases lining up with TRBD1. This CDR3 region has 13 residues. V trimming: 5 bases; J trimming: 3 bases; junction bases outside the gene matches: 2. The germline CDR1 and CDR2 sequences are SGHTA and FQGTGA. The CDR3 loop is CASSLDRGYEQYF. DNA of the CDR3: TGTGCCAGCAGCCTGGACAGGGGCTACGAGCAGTACTTC.